Presented here are 22 T cell receptor beta chains from one specimen sequenced in a study of monozygotic twins with inflammatory bowel disease. From its re-call of the 5' RACE reads, TCRdb lists each CDR3 protein once, without DNA. Recorded here are 300,000 to 400,000 distinct CDR3 sequences; the top ten clones represent 2.6%. The sequencing sample was made of blood. These receptors were collected from a human donor with ulcerative colitis or Crohn's disease, or a healthy co-twin of an affected twin (not recorded which).

The chain recombines TRBV5-1 with TRBJ2-6; the TCRdb D gene call, TRBD1, has no DNA to confirm it. Germline V gene data show CDR1 as SGHRS and CDR2 as YFSETQ. The CDR3 contains 17 residues. The CDR3 loop is CASSFDRVGTGANVLTF.

The chain links TRBV7-6 to TRBJ2-5; TCRdb's D gene call, TRBD1, goes unchecked for lack of DNA. This CDR3 region has 15 residues. Germline V lookup: CDR1 SGHVS, CDR2 FNYEAQ. This CDR3 reads CASSPQNRGSETQYF.

This chain joins TRBV12-3 or TRBV12-4 and TRBJ2-7; TCRdb selects TRBD2, and the lack of DNA leaves this call unchecked. CDR3 length: 17 amino acids. CDR3 sequence reads: CASSSRLGLAGGDEQYF.

This chain uses TRBV11-2 with TRBJ2-3; TCRdb lists TRBD2, though no DNA is available to test this call. CDR3 size: 18 residues. Per the germline V gene, CDR1 is SGHAT and CDR2 is FQNNGV. The CDR3 sequence: CASSYNEGGLAGTNTQYF.

This sequence joins TRBV3-1 and TRBJ2-1; no DNA is available, so the TRBD2 call from TCRdb remains unchecked. This CDR3 is built from 14 residues. Germline V gene sequence: CDR1 LGHDT, CDR2 YNNKEL (reference sequence). CDR3 sequence reads: CASSQGVRGSGQFF.

This chain joins TRBV5-1 and TRBJ2-2. Germline V gene lookup returns CDR1 SGHRS and CDR2 YFSETQ. This CDR3 has 12 amino acids. CDR3 sequence: CASSLASGELFF. Full variable domain (outside the CDR3, taken from reference TRBV5-1 and TRBJ2-2): KAGVTQTPRYLIKTRGQQVTLSCSPISGHRSVSWYQQTPGQGLQFLFEYFSETQRNKGNFPGRFSGRQFSNSRSEMNVSTLELGDSALYLCASSLASGELFFGEGSRLTVL.

The chain is built from TRBV18 and TRBJ2-7; TCRdb proposes TRBD1, but this gene call is untestable without DNA. Germline-derived CDR1 and CDR2 are KGHSH and LQKENI. The CDR3 consists of 16 residues. The CDR3 loop is CASSPSIETDSYEQYF.

The chain uses TRBV7-2 and TRBJ1-1. In germline, CDR1 is SGHTA, CDR2 FQGNSA. There are 15 residues in the CDR3. The CDR3 here is CASSIGDGYNTEAFF.

V usage is TRBV6-1 and J usage is TRBJ2-4; TCRdb reports TRBD1, a call that lacks DNA to check it against. The germline gives CDR1 MNHNS, CDR2 SASEGT. The CDR3 is 14 amino acids. The CDR3 loop reads CASSLDRAQNIQYF.

The V gene is TRBV19, the J gene TRBJ2-2; lacking DNA, the TRBD1 call made by TCRdb goes unchecked. Germline V CDR1 and CDR2: LNHDA, SQIVND (reference sequence). This CDR3 comprises 13 residues. The CDR3 sequence: CASRDRDTGELFF. Variable domain in full (rest from reference TRBV19 and TRBJ2-2): DGGITQSPKYLFRKEGQNVTLSCEQNLNHDAMYWYRQDPGQGLRLIYYSQIVNDFQKGDIAEGYSVSREKKESFPLTVTSAQKNPTAFYLCASRDRDTGELFFGEGSRLTVL.

The chain links TRBV10-3 to TRBJ1-1. Looked up from germline, CDR1 is ENHRY and CDR2 is SYGVKD. This CDR3 is built from 15 residues. This CDR3 reads CAISDNQLPNTEAFF.

V and J are TRBV7-9 and TRBJ1-4; with no DNA, the TCRdb D assignment of TRBD1 cannot be verified. The CDR3 loop spans 12 amino acids. Per germline, CDR1 SEHNR and CDR2 FQNEAQ (reference sequence). CDR3 amino acids: CASSGIRDALSF.

The chain recombines TRBV20-1 with TRBJ1-5; TCRdb outputs TRBD1, but without DNA this stays unchecked. CDR1 is DFQATT and CDR2 is SNEGSKA in the germline V gene (reference sequence). The CDR3 has 16 residues. CDR3 sequence: CSASQARQFGGQPQHF.

This CDR3 is CASRLYEAANEKLFF. The rearrangement joins TRBV5-1 to TRBJ1-4. The CDR3 has 15 residues. The germline CDR1 and CDR2 sequences are SGHRS and YFSETQ.

The chain carries TRBV12-3 or TRBV12-4 and TRBJ1-5; the D call of TRBD1 rests on TCRdb alone, since no DNA is present to check it. This CDR3 contains 14 residues. CDR3 residues: CASSPTGNNQPQHF.

The chain is built from TRBV5-1 and TRBJ2-3. CDR1 and CDR2 (germline): SGHRS, YFSETQ. CDR3 size: 12 residues. The CDR3 reads CASSLQKDTQYF.

This chain connects TRBV7-2 to TRBJ1-1; the TCRdb call, TRBD1, lacks DNA for checking. This CDR3 is 14 amino acids long. Germline CDR1 is SGHTA and CDR2 is FQGNSA. CDR3 loop: CASSPRRAGTEAFF.

CDR3: CASSLGGAGRETQYF. The chain has TRBV5-4 and TRBJ2-5; TCRdb's assignment of TRBD1 cannot be checked, as there is no DNA. CDR3 length: 15 residues. The germline gives CDR1 SGHNT, CDR2 YYREEE (reference sequence).

The chain combines TRBV7-2 with TRBJ1-6; TCRdb's D gene call, TRBD1, goes unchecked for lack of DNA. CDR3 size: 18 residues. Germline lookup yields CDR1 SGHTA and CDR2 FQGNSA. The CDR3 sequence: CASSLAFPGSSYNSPLHF.

Here the CDR3 reads CASSQNTGGKETQYF. This chain connects TRBV6-1 to TRBJ2-5; absent DNA, TCRdb's TRBD1 call cannot be checked. The CDR3 is made up of 15 amino acids. The germline V gene encodes CDR1 MNHNS and CDR2 SASEGT.

The chain is built from TRBV3-1 and TRBJ1-2. The CDR3 runs to 15 residues. Germline V lookup: CDR1 LGHDT, CDR2 YNNKEL (reference sequence). CDR3 sequence reads: CASSLGRFPNYGYTF.

The CDR3 loop is CASKQFEGVRSNTEAFF. The rearrangement uses TRBV6-1 and TRBJ1-1. The CDR3 runs 17 residues. The germline gives CDR1 MNHNS, CDR2 SASEGT.